Presented here are 28 T cell receptor beta chains from one specimen sequenced in a study of cytomegalovirus exposure and HLA in healthy donors. The PCR employed 60 Vbeta primers together with 13 Jbeta primers. Clones were sequenced by immunoSEQ multiplex PCR, and TCRdb holds only the in-frame ones, with some missing. The table has around 90,000 clones, around 85% seen once; the top ten hold over 7%. The sequencing sample was made of PBMCs. These receptors all stem from a middle-aged man in good health and CMV-seropositive.

The V call is TRBV6-1, the J call TRBJ2-2, with 7 bases lining up with TRBD1. The CDR3 length is 14 residues. V shed 6 bases and J 0 bases; nucleotides not matched to a gene: 1. Per the germline V gene, CDR1 is MNHNS and CDR2 is SASEGT. The CDR3 here is CASRTGSNTGELFF. The CDR3 nucleotides read TGTGCCAGCAGGACAGGGTCGAACACCGGGGAGCTGTTTTTT.

This rearrangement joins TRBV9 to TRBJ2-1; 10 positions match TRBD1. Losses at the gene ends were 3 bases for V and 6 bases for J; bases not matched to a gene: 3. Germline-derived CDR1 and CDR2 are SGDLS and YYNGEE. The CDR3 covers 14 residues. The CDR3 DNA reads TGTGCCAGCAGCGGGACAGGGGGTTTCAATGAGCAGTTCTTC. Translated: CASSGTGGFNEQFF.

The chain couples TRBV19 to TRBJ1-1, with TRBD1 matching 7 bases. Germline V gives CDR1 LNHDA, CDR2 SQIVND (reference sequence). The CDR3 contains 19 residues. V lost 3 bases to trimming and J lost 0 bases; unmatched junction nucleotides: 16. CDR3 DNA sequence: TGTGCCAGTAGTATGGAGGGGGCGGACCATCATACCATGAACACTGAAGCTTTCTTT. This encodes CASSMEGADHHTMNTEAFF.

The chain is built from TRBV2 and TRBJ2-1; D perhaps matches TRBD1 (5 bases). This CDR3 contains 16 residues. V lost 4 bases to trimming and J lost 0 bases, with 13 bases between them. Germline CDR1 reads SNHLY; CDR2 reads FYNNEI. CDR3 region: CASSVGLLSSYNEQFF. DNA of the CDR3: TGTGCCAGCAGTGTGGGGCTACTTAGCTCCTACAATGAGCAGTTCTTC.

The chain employs TRBV18 and TRBJ2-1; no reliable D call. Per the germline V gene, CDR1 is KGHSH and CDR2 is LQKENI. The V gene lost 4 bases and the J gene lost 7 bases, with 11 bases spanning the gap. CDR3 length: 13 amino acids. CDR3 amino acids: CASSQRTSNEQFF. The DNA for the CDR3 is TGTGCCAGCTCACAGAGAACGTCAAATGAGCAGTTCTTC.

V usage is TRBV6-1 and J usage is TRBJ2-3; 9 nucleotides align to TRBD1. The CDR3 runs 15 residues. The V gene end was trimmed by 5 bases and the J gene end by 3 bases; junction bases not matched to a gene: 6. CDR1 is MNHNS, CDR2 SASEGT, per germline. The CDR3 here is CASSLDRGGTDTQYF. CDR3 sequence (DNA): TGTGCCAGCAGTTTGGACAGGGGAGGGACAGATACGCAGTATTTT.

This clone was counted between two and nine times. The chain employs TRBV5-1 and TRBJ2-2; 15 bases are shared with TRBD2. The CDR3 consists of 18 residues. The V segment lost 3 bases and the J segment 1 base; nucleotides outside the gene matches: 4. Germline V lookup: CDR1 SGHRS, CDR2 YFSETQ. The DNA for the CDR3 is TGCGCCAGCAGCTGGGGACTAGCGGGGGGACGGAACACCGGGGAGCTGTTTTTT. The encoded protein is CASSWGLAGGRNTGELFF. Filled out from reference TRBV5-1 and TRBJ2-2, the complete variable domain reads KAGVTQTPRYLIKTRGQQVTLSCSPISGHRSVSWYQQTPGQGLQFLFEYFSETQRNKGNFPGRFSGRQFSNSRSEMNVSTLELGDSALYLCASSWGLAGGRNTGELFFGEGSRLTVL.

The chain couples TRBV9 to TRBJ2-7; 7 bases map to TRBD2. From germline, CDR1 is SGDLS and CDR2 YYNGEE. The CDR3 loop spans 13 amino acids. The J segment lost 4 bases and the V segment lost 5 bases, leaving 6 bases of the junction unmatched. The CDR3 is CASSRQGGYEQYF. The DNA for the CDR3 is TGTGCCAGCAGTAGGCAGGGAGGGTACGAGCAGTACTTC.

The V call is TRBV7-6, the J call TRBJ2-1; TRBD2 matches at 8 bases. The germline V gene encodes CDR1 SGHVS and CDR2 FNYEAQ. Trimming cost V 5 bases and J 7 bases; bases outside gene matches: 7. The CDR3 runs 14 residues. The CDR3, as DNA: TGTGCCAGCAGCCCCGGACTAGCTACGAATGAGCAGTTCTTC. As protein: CASSPGLATNEQFF.

The V gene is TRBV7-2, the J gene TRBJ2-3, with 7 nucleotides matching TRBD2. J lost 0 bases, V lost 5 bases, and 2 bases had no gene match. The CDR3 is 14 residues long. In germline, CDR1 is SGHTA, CDR2 FQGNSA. The CDR3 DNA follows: TGTGCCAGCAGCCCGACTAGCAGCACAGATACGCAGTATTTT. Translated: CASSPTSSTDTQYF.

The rearrangement joins TRBV7-6 to TRBJ1-4, with a possible D match to TRBD1 (6 bases). This CDR3 is 15 amino acids long. Germline values: CDR1 SGHVS, CDR2 FNYEAQ. V was pared by 1 base and J by 8 bases, with 14 bases between. The chain's CDR3 is CASSLVPGEGEKLFF. In DNA, the CDR3 is TGTGCCAGCAGCTTAGTTCCAGGGGAGGGGGAAAAACTGTTTTTT.

This chain connects TRBV11-2 to TRBJ2-7; 7 bases align to TRBD1. V shed 5 bases, J shed 3 bases, and the junction held 10 bases outside the gene matches. Germline V gene lookup returns CDR1 SGHAT and CDR2 FQNNGV. This CDR3 region has 15 residues. Written as DNA, the CDR3 is TGTGCCAGCAGCCCGGGGACAGCCTCCTACTACGAGCAGTACTTC. This translates into CASSPGTASYYEQYF. Full variable domain (rest looked up from reference TRBV11-2 and TRBJ2-7): EAGVAQSPRYKIIEKRQSVAFWCNPISGHATLYWYQQILGQGPKLLIQFQNNGVVDDSQLPKDRFSAERLKGVDSTLKIQPAKLEDSAVYLCASSPGTASYYEQYFGPGTRLTVT.

This chain connects TRBV25-1 to TRBJ2-3, with 9 bases fitting TRBD1. The V gene end was trimmed by 1 base and the J gene end by 7 bases; junction bases not matched to a gene: 9. Per germline, CDR1 MGHDK and CDR2 SYGVNS. The CDR3 has 16 amino acids. This chain's CDR3 is CASSESGTGFLHTQYF. DNA for the CDR3: TGTGCCAGCAGTGAATCCGGGACAGGGTTTCTCCATACGCAGTATTTT. The full variable domain, in which reference TRBV25-1 and TRBJ2-3 provide the parts outside the CDR3, is EADIYQTPRYLVIGTGKKITLECSQTMGHDKMYWYQQDPGMELHLIHYSYGVNSTEKGDLSSESTVSRIRTEHFPLTLESARPSHTSQYLCASSESGTGFLHTQYFGPGTRLTVL.

This chain joins TRBV2 and TRBJ1-5, with D unclear. The length of the CDR3 is 14 residues. Germline V gene lookup returns CDR1 SNHLY and CDR2 FYNNEI. V was cut by 6 bases and J by 7 bases, with 16 bases left in between. The CDR3 protein is CASRLQTAVQPQHF. CDR3 sequence (DNA): TGTGCCAGCAGGCTCCAGACGGCGGTCCAGCCCCAGCATTTT. The whole variable domain, filled in from reference TRBV2 and TRBJ1-5, reads EPEVTQTPSHQVTQMGQEVILRCVPISNHLYFYWYRQILGQKVEFLVSFYNNEISEKSEIFDDQFSVERPDGSNFTLKIRSTKLEDSAMYFCASRLQTAVQPQHFGDGTRLSIL.

V is TRBV2 and J is TRBJ2-4; 10 bases match TRBD1. CDR3 length equals 16 residues. Germline CDR1 SNHLY, CDR2 FYNNEI. Trimming cost V 6 bases and J 0 bases; bases outside gene matches: 5. The CDR3 DNA follows: TGTGCCAGCAGGGGGGGACAGGGGAGAGCCAAAAACATTCAGTACTTC. Amino acid sequence: CASRGGQGRAKNIQYF.

On this clone itself: One junction end does not reproduce the germline sequence, and a read error may be involved. V and J are TRBV28 and TRBJ2-1; possible D gene TRBD1, 7 bases. Looked up from germline, CDR1 is MDHEN and CDR2 is SYDVKM. The CDR3 has 15 amino acids. This CDR3 is CASKGGGARGNEQFF. As DNA, the CDR3 is TGTGCCAGCAAAGGAGGGGGCGCCCGGGGTAATGAACAGTTCTTC.

The rearrangement joins TRBV6-5 to TRBJ2-2; 8 nucleotides agree with TRBD1. CDR3 size: 15 residues. CDR1 MNHEY and CDR2 SVGAGI come from the germline V gene. V trimming: 10 bases; J trimming: 5 bases; junction bases outside the gene matches: 12. The CDR3 spells CATMEGQVMTGELFF. CDR3 in DNA: TGTGCCACCATGGAGGGACAGGTTATGACCGGGGAGCTGTTTTTT.

V is TRBV9 and J is TRBJ2-5; D possibly corresponds to TRBD1 (5 bases). Near its end, the DNA agrees better with TRBJ2-7, so the J call may be wrong. This CDR3 has 14 residues. Germline V gives CDR1 SGDLS, CDR2 YYNGEE. The CDR3 DNA reads as TGTGCCAGCAGCGTGGGCCCCCAGGGTTCCGAGCAGTACTTC. Translating gives CASSVGPQGSEQYF.

The V gene is TRBV19, the J gene TRBJ1-4; D is perhaps TRBD1 (5 bases). Trimming stripped 6 bases from V and 12 bases from J, with 14 bases between. This CDR3 comprises 12 residues. Per germline, CDR1 LNHDA and CDR2 SQIVND (reference sequence). CDR3 in DNA: TGTGCCAGTAGCACGGACACCCGGGAACTGTTTTTT. Its translation: CASSTDTRELFF.

V usage is TRBV6-1 and J usage is TRBJ1-5, with 8 positions matching TRBD1. The CDR3 loop spans 14 amino acids. V shed 7 bases, J shed 6 bases, and the junction held 8 bases outside the gene matches. Germline CDR1 reads MNHNS; CDR2 reads SASEGT. CDR3 nucleotides: TGTGCCAGCAATGGACAGGGTATGAGTCAGCCCCAGCATTTT. Protein product: CASNGQGMSQPQHF.

V is TRBV29-1 and J is TRBJ2-3, with TRBD1 matching over 9 bases. CDR3 length equals 15 residues. Germline V gene data show CDR1 as SQVTM and CDR2 as ANQGSEA. V shed 8 bases, J shed 0 bases, and the junction held 9 bases outside the gene matches. The CDR3 nucleotides are TGCAGCATCCGCGGACAGGGGATAAGCACAGATACGCAGTATTTT. Amino acids: CSIRGQGISTDTQYF.

J is TRBJ1-2 and V is TRBV25-1; D unclear. Germline CDR1 and CDR2: MGHDK and SYGVNS. The CDR3 covers 14 residues. V dropped 3 bases and J dropped 4 bases, with 12 bases sitting between them. CDR3 in amino acids: CASSDGASFYGYTF. The CDR3 DNA follows: TGTGCCAGCAGTGATGGAGCCAGCTTCTATGGCTACACCTTC.

The chain carries TRBV6-6 and TRBJ2-4; the match to TRBD1 covers 7 bases. The junction had 8 bases not matched to a gene; V was cut back by 6 bases and J by 0 bases. The CDR3 contains 16 residues. CDR1 and CDR2 (germline): MNHNY, SVGAGI (reference sequence). In DNA form, the CDR3 reads TGTGCCAGCAGCGAAACAGGGGTGATAGCCAAAAACATTCAGTACTTC. Amino acid sequence: CASSETGVIAKNIQYF.

The rearrangement joins TRBV5-1 to TRBJ2-3, with 10 bases that match TRBD2. The germline gives CDR1 SGHRS, CDR2 YFSETQ. The V segment lost 1 base and the J segment 5 bases; nucleotides outside the gene matches: 16. The CDR3 is 19 amino acids. This chain's CDR3 is CASSLSPPVSGGAIDTQYF. As DNA, the CDR3 is TGCGCCAGCAGCTTGTCTCCCCCCGTCAGCGGGGGGGCGATAGATACGCAGTATTTT.

The chain carries TRBV7-9 and TRBJ1-5; 8 positions agree with TRBD1. V lost 3 bases, J lost 8 bases, and 18 bases stayed unmatched. Germline CDR1 and CDR2: SEHNR and FQNEAQ (reference sequence). This CDR3 region has 18 residues. CDR3 DNA: TGTGCCAGCAGCTTTAAGTGGACAGGGTATACCCCCCTGAAGCCCCAGCATTTT. It codes for CASSFKWTGYTPLKPQHF.

The J gene is TRBJ1-1, the V gene TRBV2; TRBD1 aligns across 7 bases. This CDR3 spans 14 amino acids. V dropped 4 bases and J dropped 0; count of bases not matched to a gene: 2. Looked up from germline, CDR1 is SNHLY and CDR2 is FYNNEI. The CDR3 DNA follows: TGTGCCAGCAGTGTAGACAGGGTGAACACTGAAGCTTTCTTT. It is translated as CASSVDRVNTEAFF.

The rearrangement uses TRBV19 and TRBJ2-7; possible D gene TRBD2, 7 bases. The ends were cut back, 7 bases at V and 6 bases at J, with 13 bases in the middle. Germline loops: CDR1 LNHDA, CDR2 SQIVND (reference sequence). This CDR3 contains 12 residues. The CDR3 DNA reads as TGTGCCAGTACCACGGGGGGCGGCGAGCAGTACTTC. This encodes CASTTGGGEQYF.

This clone has just a few counts. The chain recombines TRBV6-1 with TRBJ1-2; 8 bases align to TRBD1. Germline V gene data show CDR1 as MNHNS and CDR2 as SASEGT. V shed 1 base and J 3 bases; nucleotides not matched to a gene: 7. This CDR3 is 16 amino acids long. CDR3 bases: TGTGCCAGCAGTGAAGGGGGCAGGGGGCGTTACTATGGCTACACCTTC. Encoded protein: CASSEGGRGRYYGYTF.